Each of the 12 T cell receptor beta chains below was sequenced from the same sample in a study of T cell responses to AZD1222 COVID-19 vaccine. Some clones are missing from TCRdb's copy, which holds only in-frame ones; the method was immunoSEQ multiplex PCR. The data contain 90,000 to 150,000 clones, about 90% of them singletons. The sample here was peripheral blood, taken on day 0 of AZD1222 vaccination. Source of these receptors: an adult in good health.

V gene TRBV7-9 combines with J gene TRBJ2-1, with 9 bases lining up with TRBD2. V shed 0 bases, J shed 2 bases, and the junction held 5 bases outside the gene matches. Germline V gene data show CDR1 as SEHNR and CDR2 as FQNEAQ (reference sequence). The length of the CDR3 is 17 residues. This chain's CDR3 is CASSLAFGTSPYNEQFF. The CDR3 DNA sequence: TGTGCCAGCAGCTTAGCGTTCGGGACTAGCCCCTACAATGAGCAGTTCTTC.

This chain links TRBV9 with TRBJ2-2; D ambiguous. The germline V gene encodes CDR1 SGDLS and CDR2 YYNGEE. Trimming stripped 2 bases from V and 4 bases from J, with 6 bases between. This CDR3 has 13 residues. CDR3 sequence (DNA): TGTGCCAGCAGCGTTATCGGCACCGGGGAGCTGTTTTTT. This codes for CASSVIGTGELFF.

This rearrangement joins TRBV14 to TRBJ2-1; D remains unclear. CDR1 and CDR2 (germline): SGHDN, FVKESK. The CDR3 consists of 13 residues. The V gene lost 5 bases and the J gene lost 4 bases, with 9 bases spanning the gap. In DNA, the CDR3 is TGTGCCAGCAGCATTCATGCTTACAATGAGCAGTTCTTC. Protein product: CASSIHAYNEQFF.

The chain uses TRBV11-2 and TRBJ1-2; D remains unclear. This CDR3 is 15 amino acids long. V gave up 0 bases and J gave up 3 bases, with 11 bases separating them. Germline-derived CDR1 and CDR2 are SGHAT and FQNNGV. CDR3 bases: TGTGCCAGCAGCTTAGACCCGGGGAGCTACTATGGCTACACCTTC. Translation gives CASSLDPGSYYGYTF.

This clone was detected only a few times. No DNA is shown, since the ends of the CDR3 on it are uncertain; the CDR3 is the one TCRdb lists. The chain employs TRBV28 and TRBJ1-5. Termini included, the CDR3 measures 12 amino acids. Germline values: CDR1 MDHEN, CDR2 SYDVKM. The CDR3 sequence: CASSLGILAQHF.

This chain connects TRBV19 to TRBJ1-4; D gene ambiguous. CDR3 length: 14 residues. The V gene lost 1 base and the J gene lost 3 bases, with 6 bases spanning the gap. Germline CDR1 and CDR2: LNHDA and SQIVND (reference sequence). The CDR3 coding sequence is TGTGCCAGTAGTATAGCCGGACCTAATGAAAAACTGTTTTTT. This sequence encodes CASSIAGPNEKLFF.

V is TRBV15 and J is TRBJ2-7; 9 nucleotides match TRBD2. Germline V lookup: CDR1 LNHNV, CDR2 YYDKDF (reference sequence). This CDR3 spans 15 amino acids. The trim removed 1 base at V and 5 bases at J, leaving 6 bases unmatched. The CDR3 DNA sequence: TGTGCCACCAGCAGAGGCGGAGCGGGGGGTGACGAGCAGTACTTC. This codes for CATSRGGAGGDEQYF.

The J gene is TRBJ2-7, the V gene TRBV30, with TRBD1 matching over 9 bases. CDR3 size: 14 residues. Germline V gene lookup returns CDR1 GTSNPN and CDR2 SVGIG (reference sequence). V shed 5 bases, J shed 2 bases, and the junction held 7 bases outside the gene matches. CDR3 region: CAWGTGGYPYEQYF. DNA of the CDR3: TGTGCCTGGGGAACAGGGGGCTACCCCTACGAGCAGTACTTC.

The genes are TRBV5-1 and TRBJ1-5; D is undetermined. V lost 0 bases to trimming and J lost 6 bases, with 13 bases between them. CDR1 SGHRS and CDR2 YFSETQ come from the germline V gene. There are 15 residues in the CDR3. This chain's CDR3 is CASSLEGNPGQPQHF. CDR3 DNA sequence: TGCGCCAGCAGCTTGGAAGGGAATCCGGGTCAGCCCCAGCATTTT.

A few counts support this clone. The chain couples TRBV30 to TRBJ2-2; 9 bases align to TRBD1. The CDR3 is 15 amino acids. The germline V gene encodes CDR1 GTSNPN and CDR2 SVGIG (reference sequence). V was clipped by 3 bases and J by 7 bases; unmatched bases: 9. Written as DNA, the CDR3 is TGTGCCTGGAGGGAAACAGGGGGCGCGGTCGGGGAGCTGTTTTTT. Translated, it gives CAWRETGGAVGELFF.

J is TRBJ2-1 and V is TRBV2, with 7 positions matching TRBD2. Per germline, CDR1 SNHLY and CDR2 FYNNEI. Trimming at V came to 7 bases and at J to 7 bases, leaving 10 bases not matched to a gene. The CDR3 extends over 14 amino acids. Written as DNA, the CDR3 is TGTGCCAGCATGAGGAGGGCCGGGGGGAATGAGCAGTTCTTC. The encoded protein is CASMRRAGGNEQFF.

V usage is TRBV5-1 and J usage is TRBJ2-1; 10 nucleotides agree with TRBD1. Trimming at V came to 1 base and at J to 8 bases, leaving 6 bases not matched to a gene. The CDR3 has 15 residues. Germline lookup yields CDR1 SGHRS and CDR2 YFSETQ. CDR3 in amino acids: CASSLTPTGGDEQFF. The CDR3 DNA is TGCGCCAGCAGCTTGACCCCGACAGGGGGCGATGAGCAGTTCTTC.